What follows are 24 T cell receptor beta chains derived from one specimen sequenced in a study of T cells in tuberculosis. Thawed, overnight-rested PBMC were stained with GMM-loaded CD1B tetramer, viability dye and anti-CD3, then sorted. C32 glucose monomycolate from Rhodococcus equi was loaded onto the CD1B tetramers. The data were produced by immunoSEQ multiplex PCR, yet TCRdb's version contains in-frame clones alone and is incomplete. The profile shows 54,000 or so clones, 81% of them singletons. Sequenced material: CD1b-GMM tetramer-negative cells sorted from PBMCs. The receptors here all came from an adult woman with latent tuberculosis.

The count of this clone is one. The genes are TRBV19 and TRBJ1-5; TRBD1 aligns across 7 bases. After removal of 3 bases from V and 5 bases from J, the junction contained 10 bases not matched to a gene. The length of the CDR3 is 16 residues. Germline V gives CDR1 LNHDA, CDR2 SQIVND (reference sequence). The chain's CDR3 is CASSILGQRGDQPQHF. The CDR3 DNA sequence: TGTGCCAGTAGTATTCTGGGACAGAGAGGGGATCAGCCCCAGCATTTT.

The V call is TRBV15, the J call TRBJ2-6, with D tentatively TRBD1 (6 bases). CDR3 length: 15 residues. Germline lookup yields CDR1 LNHNV and CDR2 YYDKDF (reference sequence). The V and J ends lost 5 bases and 1 base respectively, with 9 bases between them. The CDR3 here is CATSGQGSGANVLTF. The CDR3 nucleotides are TGTGCCACCAGCGGTCAGGGGTCTGGGGCCAACGTCCTGACTTTC.

V gene TRBV5-1 combines with J gene TRBJ1-2; D perhaps matches TRBD1 (6 bases). From germline, CDR1 is SGHRS and CDR2 YFSETQ. Trimming took 4 bases from V and 4 from J, leaving 14 bases between them. This CDR3 is 14 amino acids long. CDR3 amino acids: CASSPAGGSYGYTF. DNA of the CDR3: TGCGCCAGCAGCCCCGCGGGGGGCAGCTATGGCTACACCTTC.

Worth noting for this clone: Relative to the germline gene, one junction end is altered; a read error may explain this. The V call is TRBV4-1, the J call TRBJ2-3; 9 positions match TRBD2. The CDR3 runs 16 residues. In germline, CDR1 is MGHRA, CDR2 YSYEKL. CDR3 protein: CASRQAGGRSTDTQYF. For the CDR3, the DNA is TGCGCCAGCAGGCAAGCGGGGGGCCGTAGCACAGATACGCAGTATTTT.

The rearrangement uses TRBV5-4 and TRBJ1-1; TRBD1 matches at 7 bases. From germline, CDR1 is SGHNT and CDR2 YYREEE (reference sequence). The CDR3 has 15 amino acids. Trimming removed 3 bases from V and 1 base from J; junction bases left unmatched: 6. The CDR3 coding sequence is TGTGCCAGCAGCTCGGGGGACAGACAGAACACTGAAGCTTTCTTT. It specifies CASSSGDRQNTEAFF.

The V call is TRBV15, the J call TRBJ2-3; perhaps TRBD2 as D (5 bases). Germline CDR1 LNHNV, CDR2 YYDKDF (reference sequence). The CDR3 is 14 amino acids. Trimming took 0 bases from V and 5 from J, leaving 9 bases between them. The CDR3 DNA sequence: TGTGCCACCAGCAGAGATCGAGGGCGAGATACGCAGTATTTT. It translates to CATSRDRGRDTQYF.

This clone has just one count. The chain joins TRBV2 to TRBJ1-1; a weak D match, TRBD1 (5 bases). Germline values: CDR1 SNHLY, CDR2 FYNNEI. The V end lost 5 bases, the J end lost 3 bases, and 16 bases lay between the germline ends. The CDR3 spans 15 residues. The chain's CDR3 is CASSNYRFEDTEAFF. CDR3 bases: TGTGCCAGCAGTAACTACAGGTTTGAGGACACTGAAGCTTTCTTT.

This clone is classed as medium-sized (0.01 to 0.1%). This chain uses TRBV7-9 with TRBJ1-1, with TRBD1 as a possible D gene (5 bases). The CDR3 totals 12 residues. Germline V CDR1 and CDR2: SEHNR, FQNEAQ (reference sequence). V was shortened by 8 bases and J by 6 bases, with 13 bases between the two germline ends. CDR3 sequence reads: CASGGRDPEAFF. CDR3 bases: TGTGCCAGCGGGGGGAGGGACCCTGAAGCTTTCTTT.

The rearrangement uses TRBV7-3 and TRBJ1-1; D gene unclear. The V and J ends lost 5 bases and 1 base respectively, with 8 bases between them. CDR1 and CDR2 (germline): SGHTA, FQGTGA. This CDR3 comprises 13 residues. The CDR3 reads CASSAGPNTEAFF. The CDR3 DNA is TGTGCCAGCAGCGCGGGTCCGAACACTGAAGCTTTCTTT.

The V gene is TRBV7-2, the J gene TRBJ2-2; 9 nucleotides match TRBD1. The CDR3 is 15 amino acids. J was trimmed by 6 bases and V by 5 bases; bases with no gene match: 7. Germline assignment: CDR1 SGHTA and CDR2 FQGNSA. CDR3 nucleotides: TGTGCCAGCAGCCCGGGACAGGGAGGCGCCGGGGAGCTGTTTTTT. It codes for CASSPGQGGAGELFF.

This clone is a singleton in its sample. The genes are TRBV2 and TRBJ2-1; no firm D call. The V gene lost 2 bases and the J gene lost 4 bases, with 6 bases spanning the gap. Germline loops: CDR1 SNHLY, CDR2 FYNNEI. The CDR3 has 13 amino acids. CDR3 in amino acids: CASSELSYNEQFF. The CDR3 DNA follows: TGTGCCAGCAGTGAACTAAGTTACAATGAGCAGTTCTTC.

CDR3 sequence (DNA): TGTGCCAGCAGTTTAGCGCAGGGGGCGCAAATCGAGCAGTACTTC. This translates into CASSLAQGAQIEQYF. J is TRBJ2-5 and V is TRBV28; TRBD1 matches 8 bases. The closer fit of TRBJ2-7 to the DNA end suggests the J call may be wrong. CDR1 is MDHEN and CDR2 is SYDVKM in the germline V gene. The CDR3 covers 15 residues.

The chain combines TRBV7-9 with TRBJ2-1; 13 bases match TRBD2. The V and J ends lost 5 bases and 8 bases, in that order; junction bases with no gene match: 9. The CDR3 spans 16 residues. The V gene's germline CDR1 is SEHNR and CDR2 FQNEAQ (reference sequence). The CDR3 sequence: CASSRLGTSGKHEQFF. In DNA form, the CDR3 reads TGTGCCAGCAGCCGTTTAGGGACTAGCGGGAAACATGAGCAGTTCTTC.

This clone has only a few counts. CDR3 bases: TGTGCCAGCAGCTTAGATAGGAGGGCCCAGAACACCGGGGAGCTGTTTTTT. Its translation is CASSLDRRAQNTGELFF. The rearrangement joins TRBV11-2 to TRBJ2-2; possibly TRBD2 for D (6 bases). This CDR3 has 17 amino acids. CDR1 and CDR2 from the germline V gene are SGHAT and FQNNGV. V lost 0 bases, J lost 1 base, and 12 bases lay in between.

The rearrangement joins TRBV15 to TRBJ2-7; 7 bases agree with TRBD2. Trimming at V came to 5 bases and at J to 6 bases, leaving 10 bases not matched to a gene. Per the germline V gene, CDR1 is LNHNV and CDR2 is YYDKDF (reference sequence). The CDR3 consists of 14 residues. CDR3 DNA sequence: TGTGCCACCAGCGGCCGGCGGGGGTCTAGCGAGCAGTACTTC. It is translated as CATSGRRGSSEQYF.

This clone was recorded once. The rearrangement links TRBV19 to TRBJ1-5; perhaps TRBD1 as D (6 bases). This CDR3 region has 17 residues. Germline V gene sequence: CDR1 LNHDA, CDR2 SQIVND (reference sequence). The ends were cut back, 4 bases at V and 0 bases at J, with 16 bases in the middle. CDR3 in amino acids: CASSRGDRRYSNQPQHF. Written as DNA, the CDR3 is TGTGCCAGTAGTAGGGGTGACAGGAGGTATAGCAATCAGCCCCAGCATTTT.

The chain combines TRBV18 with TRBJ2-2; possibly TRBD1 for D (6 bases). Trimming removed 2 bases from V and 4 bases from J, with 11 bases in between. The CDR3 length is 15 residues. Germline CDR1 reads KGHSH; CDR2 reads LQKENI. CDR3 sequence reads: CASSPTGSGTGELFF. The CDR3 DNA reads as TGTGCCAGCTCACCAACAGGGAGCGGCACCGGGGAGCTGTTTTTT.

The chain is built from TRBV29-1 and TRBJ2-1; D remains ambiguous. This CDR3 is 11 amino acids long. V was cut by 2 bases and J by 10 bases, with 9 bases left in between. Germline V gene data show CDR1 as SQVTM and CDR2 as ANQGSEA. The CDR3 sequence: CSVEPYEEQFF. As DNA, the CDR3 is TGCAGCGTTGAACCTTACGAGGAGCAGTTCTTC.

This chain connects TRBV11-3 to TRBJ2-7; 7 nucleotides match TRBD1. The J segment lost 2 bases and the V segment lost 3 bases, leaving 10 bases of the junction unmatched. This CDR3 is built from 16 residues. The V gene's germline CDR1 is SGHNT and CDR2 YENEEA. CDR3 region: CASSFILQGSTYEQYF. In DNA form, the CDR3 reads TGTGCCAGCAGCTTTATCCTACAGGGGTCAACCTACGAGCAGTACTTC.

This chain links TRBV10-1 with TRBJ2-3, with 10 bases that match TRBD1. The CDR3 has 14 residues. V shed 8 bases, J shed 3 bases, and the junction held 5 bases outside the gene matches. Germline loops: CDR1 WNHNN, CDR2 SYGVQD (reference sequence). CDR3 bases: TGCGCCAGCCGCGGGACAGGGGCTACAGATACGCAGTATTTT. Translation gives CASRGTGATDTQYF.

J is TRBJ1-5 and V is TRBV4-2; 7 nucleotides agree with TRBD1. The V and J ends lost 3 bases and 3 bases, in that order; junction bases with no gene match: 11. The CDR3 length is 17 residues. The germline gives CDR1 LGHNA, CDR2 YNFKEQ. The DNA of the CDR3 is TGTGCCAGCAGCCACGGGTCTAGGACAGGCATCAATCAGCCCCAGCATTTT. This translates into CASSHGSRTGINQPQHF.

V and J are TRBV7-9 and TRBJ1-2; D unresolved. CDR1 is SEHNR and CDR2 is FQNEAQ in the germline V gene (reference sequence). This CDR3 region has 13 residues. V was cut by 0 bases and J by 8 bases, with 10 bases left in between. This CDR3 reads CASSLADVEGYTF. The CDR3 nucleotides are TGTGCCAGCAGCTTAGCGGATGTGGAGGGCTACACCTTC.

This chain links TRBV18 with TRBJ1-5; no reliable D call. The V end lost 6 bases, the J end lost 0 bases, and 12 bases lay between the germline ends. The V gene's germline CDR1 is KGHSH and CDR2 LQKENI. The CDR3 is 15 residues long. The chain's CDR3 is CASSNGRDSNQPQHF. Here the CDR3 DNA reads TGTGCCAGCTCCAACGGACGGGATAGCAATCAGCCCCAGCATTTT. The full variable domain, its missing parts supplied by reference TRBV18 and TRBJ1-5, is NAGVMQNPRHLVRRRGQEARLRCSPMKGHSHVYWYRQLPEEGLKFMVYLQKENIIDESGMPKERFSAEFPKEGPSILRIQQVVRGDSAAYFCASSNGRDSNQPQHFGDGTRLSIL.

The chain uses TRBV28 and TRBJ1-6; D ambiguous. Germline values: CDR1 MDHEN, CDR2 SYDVKM. Trimming took 5 bases from V and 2 from J, leaving 7 bases between them. This CDR3 comprises 14 residues. CDR3 nucleotide sequence: TGTGCCAGCAGTCCTCCCCCCTATAATTCACCCCTCCACTTT. Translated, it gives CASSPPPYNSPLHF.